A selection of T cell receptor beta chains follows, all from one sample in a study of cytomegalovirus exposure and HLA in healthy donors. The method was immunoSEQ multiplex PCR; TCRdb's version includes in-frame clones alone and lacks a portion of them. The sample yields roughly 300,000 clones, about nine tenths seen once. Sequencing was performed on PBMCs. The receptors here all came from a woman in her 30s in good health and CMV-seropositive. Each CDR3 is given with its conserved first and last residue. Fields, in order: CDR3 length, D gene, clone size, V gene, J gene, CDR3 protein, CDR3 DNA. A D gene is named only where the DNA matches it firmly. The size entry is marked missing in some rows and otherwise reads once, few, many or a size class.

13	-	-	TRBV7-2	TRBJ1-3	CASSRASGNTIYF	TGTGCCAGCTCCAGGGCCTCTGGAAACACCATATATTTT
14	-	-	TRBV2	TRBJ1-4	CASNALGTNEKLFF	TGTGCCAGCAATGCCCTAGGAACTAATGAAAAACTGTTTTTT
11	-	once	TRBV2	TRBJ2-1	CASSGHNEQFF	TGTGCCAGCAGCGGGCACAATGAGCAGTTCTTC
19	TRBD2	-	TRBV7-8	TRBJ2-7	CASSPARGGLSRDIGEQYF	TGTGCCAGCAGCCCCGCCCGGGGGGGACTTAGCAGGGACATTGGCGAGCAGTACTTC
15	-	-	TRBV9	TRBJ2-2	CASSGGVSNTGELFF	TGTGCCAGCAGCGGAGGGGTTTCGAACACCGGGGAGCTGTTTTTT
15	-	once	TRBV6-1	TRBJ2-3	CASSDVTRSADTQYF	TGTGCCAGCAGCGACGTCACGAGATCGGCAGATACGCAGTATTTT
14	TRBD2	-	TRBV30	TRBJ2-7	CAWTSGGGYYEQYF	TGTGCCTGGACCTCTGGCGGGGGGTACTACGAGCAGTACTTC
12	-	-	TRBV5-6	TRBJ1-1	CASSFVRGEAFF	TGTGCCAGCAGCTTTGTTCGGGGCGAAGCTTTCTTT
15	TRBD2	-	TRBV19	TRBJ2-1	CASSPTSGRANEQFF	TGTGCCAGTAGTCCGACTAGCGGGAGGGCCAATGAGCAGTTCTTC
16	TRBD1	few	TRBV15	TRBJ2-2	CATSGRQGVHTGELFF	TGTGCCACCAGCGGACGACAGGGGGTTCACACCGGGGAGCTGTTTTTT
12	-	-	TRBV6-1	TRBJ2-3	CASSEGVEGAPF	TGTGCCAGCAGTGAAGGTGTGGAGGGGGCCCCTTTT
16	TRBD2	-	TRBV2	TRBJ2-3	CASMNSGGGSTDTQYF	TGTGCCAGTATGAATAGCGGGGGGGGGAGCACAGATACGCAGTATTTT
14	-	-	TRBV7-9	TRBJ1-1	CASSLMGEHTEAFF	TGTGCCAGCAGCTTAATGGGGGAGCACACTGAAGCTTTCTTT
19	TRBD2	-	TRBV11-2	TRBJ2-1	CASSLDLGGGAVSYNEQFF	TGTGCCAGCAGCTTAGATTTAGGCGGGGGGGCCGTGTCCTACAATGAGCAGTTCTTC
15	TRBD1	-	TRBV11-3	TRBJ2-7	CASSLGQGRSNEQYF	TGTGCCAGCAGCTTAGGACAGGGGCGATCCAACGAGCAGTACTTC
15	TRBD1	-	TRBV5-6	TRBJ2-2	CASSYTGANTGELFF	TGTGCCAGCAGTTACACAGGGGCGAACACCGGGGAGCTGTTTTTT
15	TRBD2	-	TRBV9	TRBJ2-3	CASSSSGGRTDTQYF	TGTGCCAGCAGCAGTAGCGGGGGTCGCACAGATACGCAGTATTTT
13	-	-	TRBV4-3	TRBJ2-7	CASSQFRGYEQYF	TGCGCCAGCAGCCAATTTAGGGGTTACGAGCAGTACTTC
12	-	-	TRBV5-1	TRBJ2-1	CASSLGGNEQFF	TGCGCCAGCAGCTTGGGTGGAAATGAGCAGTTCTTC
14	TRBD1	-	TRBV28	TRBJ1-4	CASSLYAGGEKLFF	TGTGCCAGCAGTTTATACGCAGGGGGCGAAAAACTGTTTTTT
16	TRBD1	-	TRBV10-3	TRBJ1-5	CAISESWTGANQPQHF	TGTGCCATCAGTGAGTCCTGGACAGGGGCCAATCAGCCCCAGCATTTT
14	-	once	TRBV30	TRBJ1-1	CAWRVGAMNTEAFF	TGTGCCTGGAGGGTAGGGGCCATGAACACTGAAGCTTTCTTT
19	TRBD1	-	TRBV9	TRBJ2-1	CASSVGGQGPYSHYNEQFF	TGTGCCAGCAGCGTAGGGGGACAGGGGCCGTACTCTCATTACAATGAGCAGTTCTTC
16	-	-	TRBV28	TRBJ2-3	CASSLFPAGRTDTQYF	TGTGCCAGCAGTTTATTCCCAGCGGGTCGCACAGATACGCAGTATTTT
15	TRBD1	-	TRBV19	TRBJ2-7	CASSSQGAETYEQYF	TGTGCCAGTAGTAGCCAGGGGGCAGAAACCTACGAGCAGTACTTC
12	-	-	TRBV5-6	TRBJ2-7	CASSLGQYEQYF	TGTGCCAGCAGCTTGGGACAGTACGAGCAGTACTTC
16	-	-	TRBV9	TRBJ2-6	CASSRTRERGANVLTF	TGTGCCAGCAGCCGGACAAGGGAGCGTGGGGCCAACGTCCTGACTTTC
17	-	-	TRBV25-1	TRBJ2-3	CASSEPSPWDITDTQYF	TGTGCCAGCAGTGAACCCTCTCCTTGGGACATCACAGATACGCAGTATTTT
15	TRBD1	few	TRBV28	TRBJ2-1	CASSGQGSPYNEQFF	TGTGCCAGCAGTGGACAGGGGTCCCCTTACAATGAGCAGTTCTTC
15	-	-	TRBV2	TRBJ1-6	CASSERSTVNSPLHF	TGTGCCAGCAGTGAACGATCAACGGTCAATTCACCCCTCCACTTT
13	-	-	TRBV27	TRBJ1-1	CASSLSIGTEAFF	TGTGCCAGCAGTTTATCGATCGGGACTGAAGCTTTCTTT
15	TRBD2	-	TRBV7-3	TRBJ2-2	CASSLGLAGSGELFF	TGTGCCAGCAGCCTGGGACTAGCGGGGTCCGGGGAGCTGTTTTTT
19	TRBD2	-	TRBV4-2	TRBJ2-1	CASSQDLLAGVRSYNEQFF	TGTGCCAGCAGCCAAGATCTGTTAGCGGGAGTCAGGTCCTACAATGAGCAGTTCTTC
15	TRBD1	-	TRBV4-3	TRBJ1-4	CASSQVTGVFEKLFF	TGCGCCAGCAGCCAAGTGACAGGGGTGTTTGAAAAACTGTTTTTT
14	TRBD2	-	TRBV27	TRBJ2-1	CASSSGRGYNEQFF	TGTGCCAGTTCTAGCGGGAGGGGCTACAATGAGCAGTTCTTC
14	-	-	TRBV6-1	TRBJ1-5	CASSRQDSNQPQHF	TGTGCCAGCAGCCGACAAGATAGCAATCAGCCCCAGCATTTT
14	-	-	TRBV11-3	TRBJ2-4	CASSLATGMGIQYF	TGTGCCAGCAGCTTAGCCACGGGAATGGGCATTCAGTACTTC
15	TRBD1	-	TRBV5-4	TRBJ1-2	CASSSAGQGVHGYTF	TGTGCCAGCAGCTCGGCGGGACAGGGCGTCCATGGCTACACCTTC
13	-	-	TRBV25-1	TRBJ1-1	CASSGLGGAEAFF	TGTGCCAGCAGTGGTTTAGGGGGAGCCGAAGCTTTCTTT
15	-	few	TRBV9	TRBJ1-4	CASSPSGVDNEKLFF	TGTGCCAGCAGTCCCAGCGGAGTTGACAATGAAAAACTGTTTTTT